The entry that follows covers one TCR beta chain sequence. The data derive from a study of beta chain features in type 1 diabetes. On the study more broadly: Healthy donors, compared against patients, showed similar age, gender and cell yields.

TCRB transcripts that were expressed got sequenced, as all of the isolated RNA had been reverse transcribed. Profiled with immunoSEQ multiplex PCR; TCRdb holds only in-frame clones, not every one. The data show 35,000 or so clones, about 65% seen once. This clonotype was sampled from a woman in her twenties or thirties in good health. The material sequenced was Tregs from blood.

The CDR3 loop is CASSRGQGMPYEQYF. DNA for the CDR3: TGCGCCAGCAGCCGGGGACAGGGCATGCCCTACGAGCAGTACTTC. This chain joins TRBV4-3 and TRBJ2-7; TRBD1 aligns across 9 bases. Germline V gene data show CDR1 as LGHNA and CDR2 as YSLEER. With 4 bases clipped from V and 2 bases from J, the junction kept 6 bases outside the gene matches. The CDR3 is made up of 15 amino acids.